This passage covers 10 T cell receptor beta chains from one sample sequenced in a study of T cells in localized non-small cell lung cancer. Profiled with immunoSEQ multiplex PCR; TCRdb holds only in-frame clones, not every one. This table holds about 54,000 clones, about four fifths found once. Sequenced material: peripheral blood, taken before any cancer treatment. The receptors were sampled from a female donor older than 55 with stage II squamous cell lung carcinoma.

The rearrangement links TRBV29-1 to TRBJ1-2; D gene ambiguous. The CDR3 sequence is 12 residues long. The germline V gene encodes CDR1 SQVTM and CDR2 ANQGSEA. Trimming shortened V by 3 bases and J by 4 bases, and 9 bases separated the two germline ends. CDR3 bases: TGCAGCGTTGAGACGTCTACCTATGGCTACACCTTC. Amino acid sequence: CSVETSTYGYTF.

The chain carries TRBV7-6 and TRBJ1-1, with a weak D call TRBD1 (6 bases). The germline gives CDR1 SGHVS, CDR2 FNYEAQ. V was shortened by 4 bases and J by 1 base, with 13 bases between the two germline ends. The CDR3 loop spans 15 amino acids. CDR3 coding DNA: TGTGCCAGCAGCTCGCGAGGGGGGGGGAACACTGAAGCTTTCTTT. This translates into CASSSRGGGNTEAFF.

The V gene is TRBV19, the J gene TRBJ1-2, with 8 nucleotides matching TRBD1. CDR3 length equals 15 residues. J was trimmed by 5 bases and V by 4 bases; bases with no gene match: 9. Germline assignment: CDR1 LNHDA and CDR2 SQIVND (reference sequence). CDR3 residues: CASSTIGTGEYGYTF. The CDR3 region has the DNA TGTGCCAGTAGTACGATAGGGACAGGCGAGTATGGCTACACCTTC. The whole variable domain, filled in from reference TRBV19 and TRBJ1-2, reads DGGITQSPKYLFRKEGQNVTLSCEQNLNHDAMYWYRQDPGQGLRLIYYSQIVNDFQKGDIAEGYSVSREKKESFPLTVTSAQKNPTAFYLCASSTIGTGEYGYTFGSGTRLTVV.

The chain joins TRBV7-2 to TRBJ1-1; perhaps TRBD1 as D (5 bases). Germline V CDR1 and CDR2: SGHTA, FQGNSA. V was pared by 5 bases and J by 1 base, with 17 bases between. This CDR3 is built from 16 residues. The CDR3 DNA is TGTGCCAGCAGCCGCCGGGGGGGACTTTCGAACACTGAAGCTTTCTTT. Its translation: CASSRRGGLSNTEAFF.

The chain combines TRBV21-1 with TRBJ1-1. TRBV21-1 counts as a pseudogene. The CDR3 is 14 amino acids. The CDR3, as DNA: TGTGCCAGCAGCAAAGGAAACCTGAACACTGAAGCTTTCTTT. Translated: CASSKGNLNTEAFF.

This rearrangement joins TRBV19 to TRBJ2-3; 10 nucleotides align to TRBD2. Germline V lookup: CDR1 LNHDA, CDR2 SQIVND (reference sequence). There are 15 residues in the CDR3. Unmatched junction bases numbered 4, after V lost 5 bases and J lost 2 bases. The CDR3 is CASSPSGGLTDTQYF. The CDR3 DNA is TGTGCCAGTAGTCCTAGCGGGGGACTCACAGATACGCAGTATTTT.

This chain connects TRBV9 to TRBJ2-7; weak D call: TRBD2 (7 bases). The CDR3 sequence is 15 residues long. CDR1 is SGDLS, CDR2 YYNGEE, per germline. Trimming pared 3 bases from V and 0 bases from J, leaving 13 bases between. The CDR3 region has the DNA TGTGCCAGCAGCGCGCAGGGAGGGGGCTCCTACGAGCAGTACTTC. Residues: CASSAQGGGSYEQYF.

The chain is built from TRBV5-4 and TRBJ1-1; 10 positions agree with TRBD1. This CDR3 comprises 16 residues. Trimming took 4 bases from V and 5 from J; bases not matched to a gene: 11. Germline V gives CDR1 SGHNT, CDR2 YYREEE (reference sequence). Here the CDR3 DNA reads TGTGCCAGCAGCCCTCGACAGGGGGCAGGAGGTACTGAAGCTTTCTTT. Translation: CASSPRQGAGGTEAFF.

This clone was counted between two and nine times. The chain employs TRBV19 and TRBJ1-5, with 10 nucleotides matching TRBD1. CDR3 length: 18 residues. The germline gives CDR1 LNHDA, CDR2 SQIVND (reference sequence). The V segment lost 6 bases and the J segment 1 base; nucleotides outside the gene matches: 12. DNA of the CDR3: TGTGCCAGTAGCCTCCGGGACAGGGGAGGGATGAGCAATCAGCCCCAGCATTTT. Its translation: CASSLRDRGGMSNQPQHF.

There are a few counts of this clone. The rearrangement joins TRBV19 to TRBJ1-1, with 7 bases lining up with TRBD1. CDR3 size: 15 residues. Trimming removed 7 bases from V and 5 bases from J; junction bases left unmatched: 13. Germline CDR1 and CDR2: LNHDA and SQIVND (reference sequence). CDR3 loop: CASTYSVTGVTEAFF. Here the CDR3 DNA reads TGTGCCAGTACCTACTCCGTTACAGGGGTGACTGAAGCTTTCTTT.